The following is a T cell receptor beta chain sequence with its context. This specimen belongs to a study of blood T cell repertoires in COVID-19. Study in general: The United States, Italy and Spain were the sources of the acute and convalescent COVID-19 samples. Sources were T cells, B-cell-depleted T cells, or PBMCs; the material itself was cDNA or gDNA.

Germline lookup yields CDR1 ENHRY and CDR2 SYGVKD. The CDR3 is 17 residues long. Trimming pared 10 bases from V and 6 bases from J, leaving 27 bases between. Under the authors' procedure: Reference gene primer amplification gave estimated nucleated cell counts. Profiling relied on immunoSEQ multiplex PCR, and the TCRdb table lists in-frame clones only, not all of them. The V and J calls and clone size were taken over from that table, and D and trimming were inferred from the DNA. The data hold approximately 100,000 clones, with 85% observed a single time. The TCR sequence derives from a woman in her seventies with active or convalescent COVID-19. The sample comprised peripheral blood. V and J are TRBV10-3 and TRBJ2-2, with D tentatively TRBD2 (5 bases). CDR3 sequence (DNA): TGTGCCACCAAAGACGCCGGGATCGCCGATGGGTCCGGGGAGCTGTTTTTT. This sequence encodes CATKDAGIADGSGELFF.